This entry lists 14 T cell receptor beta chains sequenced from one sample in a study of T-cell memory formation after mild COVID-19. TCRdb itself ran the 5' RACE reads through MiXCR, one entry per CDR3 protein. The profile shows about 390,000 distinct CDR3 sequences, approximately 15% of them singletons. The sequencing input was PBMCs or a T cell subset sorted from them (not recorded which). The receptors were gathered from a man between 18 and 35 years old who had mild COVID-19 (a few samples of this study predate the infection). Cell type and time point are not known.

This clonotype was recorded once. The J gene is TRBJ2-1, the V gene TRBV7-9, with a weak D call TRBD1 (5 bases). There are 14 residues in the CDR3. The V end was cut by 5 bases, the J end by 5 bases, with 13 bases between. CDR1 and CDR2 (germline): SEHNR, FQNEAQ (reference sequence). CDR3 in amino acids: CASSPKGRDNEQFF. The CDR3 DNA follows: TGTGCCAGCAGCCCGAAAGGCAGGGACAATGAGCAGTTCTTC.

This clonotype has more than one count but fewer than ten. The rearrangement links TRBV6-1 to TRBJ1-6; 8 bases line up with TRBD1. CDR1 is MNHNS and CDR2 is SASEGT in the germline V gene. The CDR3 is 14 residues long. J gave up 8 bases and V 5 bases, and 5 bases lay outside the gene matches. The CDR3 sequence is CASSPTGGHSPLHF. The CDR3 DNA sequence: TGTGCCAGCAGTCCTACAGGGGGGCATTCACCCCTCCACTTT.

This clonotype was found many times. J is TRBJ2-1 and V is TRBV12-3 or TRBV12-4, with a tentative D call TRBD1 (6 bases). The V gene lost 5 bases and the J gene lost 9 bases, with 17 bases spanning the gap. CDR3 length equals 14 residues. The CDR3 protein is CASSGPVGGLEQFF. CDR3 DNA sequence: TGTGCCAGCAGTGGGCCGGTTGGGGGCCTTGAGCAGTTCTTC.

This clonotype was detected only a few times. In DNA form, the CDR3 reads TGTGCCAGCACCCAGGGGCTAGCGATAGATACGCAGTATTTT. As protein: CASTQGLAIDTQYF. The chain joins TRBV12-3 or TRBV12-4 to TRBJ2-3; D may be TRBD1 or TRBD2 (6 bases each). Between the trimmed V and J ends, which lost 7 bases and 5 bases, there was a span of 16 bases. The CDR3 totals 14 residues.

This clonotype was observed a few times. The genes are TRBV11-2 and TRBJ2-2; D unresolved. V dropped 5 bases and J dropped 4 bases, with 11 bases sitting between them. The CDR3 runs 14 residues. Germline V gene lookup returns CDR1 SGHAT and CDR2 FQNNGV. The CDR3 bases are TGTGCCAGCAGCCCCGAACTGACCACCGGGGAGCTGTTTTTT. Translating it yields CASSPELTTGELFF.

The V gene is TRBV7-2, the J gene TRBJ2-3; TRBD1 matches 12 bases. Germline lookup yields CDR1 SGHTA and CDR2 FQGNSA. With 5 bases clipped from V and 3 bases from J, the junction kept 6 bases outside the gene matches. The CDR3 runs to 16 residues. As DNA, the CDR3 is TGTGCCAGCAGCACCAGGGACAGGGGGCATACAGATACGCAGTATTTT. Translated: CASSTRDRGHTDTQYF.

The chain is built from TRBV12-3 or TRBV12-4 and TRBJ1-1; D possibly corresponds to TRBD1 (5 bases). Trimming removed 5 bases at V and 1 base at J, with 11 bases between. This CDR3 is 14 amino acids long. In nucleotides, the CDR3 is TGTGCCAGCAGTACGGGACTCCCGAACACTGAAGCTTTCTTT. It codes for CASSTGLPNTEAFF.

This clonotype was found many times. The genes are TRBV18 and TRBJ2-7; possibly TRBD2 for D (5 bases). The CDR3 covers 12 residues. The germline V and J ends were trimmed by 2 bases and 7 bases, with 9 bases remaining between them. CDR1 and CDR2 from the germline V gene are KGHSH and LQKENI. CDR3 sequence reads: CASSPGLREQYF. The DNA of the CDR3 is TGTGCCAGCTCACCAGGACTTCGGGAGCAGTACTTC.

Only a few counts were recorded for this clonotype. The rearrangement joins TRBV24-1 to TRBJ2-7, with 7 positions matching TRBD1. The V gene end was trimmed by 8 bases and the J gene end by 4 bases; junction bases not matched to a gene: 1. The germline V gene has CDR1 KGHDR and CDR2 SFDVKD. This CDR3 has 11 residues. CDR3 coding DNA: TGTGCCACCATACAGGGGTACGAGCAGTACTTC. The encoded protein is CATIQGYEQYF.

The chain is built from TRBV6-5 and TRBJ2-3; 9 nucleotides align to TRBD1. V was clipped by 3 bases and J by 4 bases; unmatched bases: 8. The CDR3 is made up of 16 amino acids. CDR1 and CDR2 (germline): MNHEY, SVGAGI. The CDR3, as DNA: TGTGCCAGCAGTTATTCAAGGACAGGGGATTCAGATACGCAGTATTTT. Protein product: CASSYSRTGDSDTQYF.

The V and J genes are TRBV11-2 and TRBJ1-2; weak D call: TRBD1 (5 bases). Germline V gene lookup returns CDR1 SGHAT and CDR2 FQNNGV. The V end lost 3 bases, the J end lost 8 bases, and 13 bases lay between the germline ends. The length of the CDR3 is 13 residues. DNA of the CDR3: TGTGCCAGCAGCTTGGGGGACTATGAGGGCTACACCTTC. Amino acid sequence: CASSLGDYEGYTF.

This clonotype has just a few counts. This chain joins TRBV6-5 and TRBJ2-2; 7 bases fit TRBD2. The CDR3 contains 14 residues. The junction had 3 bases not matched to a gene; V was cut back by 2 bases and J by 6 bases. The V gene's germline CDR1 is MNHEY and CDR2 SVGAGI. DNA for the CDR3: TGTGCCAGCAGTTACGGAGGGAGGGCCGGGGAGCTGTTTTTT. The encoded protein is CASSYGGRAGELFF.

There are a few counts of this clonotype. The CDR3 sequence: CATSDPGTAIQYF. CDR3 sequence (DNA): TGTGCCACCAGTGACCCCGGGACAGCTATTCAGTACTTC. This chain uses TRBV24-1 with TRBJ2-4; 7 bases map to TRBD1. Germline loops: CDR1 KGHDR, CDR2 SFDVKD. CDR3 length: 13 amino acids. Trimming cost V 4 bases and J 10 bases; bases outside gene matches: 6.

In nucleotides, the CDR3 is TGTGCCAGCAGCCGGGAGACAGGGAACATTCAGTACTTC. Translating it yields CASSRETGNIQYF. V and J are TRBV3-1 and TRBJ2-4; the match to TRBD1 covers 7 bases. The CDR3 spans 13 residues. Germline CDR1 reads LGHDT; CDR2 reads YNNKEL (reference sequence). Losses at the gene ends were 4 bases for V and 7 bases for J; bases not matched to a gene: 4.